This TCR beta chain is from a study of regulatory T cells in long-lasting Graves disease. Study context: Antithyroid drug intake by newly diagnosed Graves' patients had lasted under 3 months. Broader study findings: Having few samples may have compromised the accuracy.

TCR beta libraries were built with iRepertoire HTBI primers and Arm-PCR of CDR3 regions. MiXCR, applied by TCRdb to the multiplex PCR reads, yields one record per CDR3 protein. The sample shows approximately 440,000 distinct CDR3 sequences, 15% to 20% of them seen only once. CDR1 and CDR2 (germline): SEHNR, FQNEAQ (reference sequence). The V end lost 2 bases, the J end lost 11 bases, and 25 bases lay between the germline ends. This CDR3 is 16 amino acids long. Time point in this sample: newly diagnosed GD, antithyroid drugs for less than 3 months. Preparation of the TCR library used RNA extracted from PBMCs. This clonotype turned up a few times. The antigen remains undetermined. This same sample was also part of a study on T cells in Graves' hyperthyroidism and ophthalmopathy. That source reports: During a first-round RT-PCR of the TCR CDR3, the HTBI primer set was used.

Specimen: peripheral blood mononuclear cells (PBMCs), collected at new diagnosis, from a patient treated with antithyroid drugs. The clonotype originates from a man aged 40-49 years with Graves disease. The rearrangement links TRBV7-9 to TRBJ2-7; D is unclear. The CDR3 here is CASSLRNVGPGPGEYF. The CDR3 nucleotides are TGTGCCAGCAGCTTAAGAAACGTTGGGCCAGGCCCTGGGGAGTACTTC.